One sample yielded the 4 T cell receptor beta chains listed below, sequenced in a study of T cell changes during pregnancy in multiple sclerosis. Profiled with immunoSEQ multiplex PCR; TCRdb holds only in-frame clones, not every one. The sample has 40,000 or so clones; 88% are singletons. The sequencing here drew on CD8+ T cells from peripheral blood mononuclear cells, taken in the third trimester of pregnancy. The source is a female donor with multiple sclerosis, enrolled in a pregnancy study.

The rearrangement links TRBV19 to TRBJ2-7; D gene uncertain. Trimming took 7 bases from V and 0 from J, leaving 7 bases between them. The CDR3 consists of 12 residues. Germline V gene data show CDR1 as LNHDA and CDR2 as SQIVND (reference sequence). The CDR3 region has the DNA TGTGCCAGTATGGGCTACTCCTACGAGCAGTACTTC. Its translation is CASMGYSYEQYF.

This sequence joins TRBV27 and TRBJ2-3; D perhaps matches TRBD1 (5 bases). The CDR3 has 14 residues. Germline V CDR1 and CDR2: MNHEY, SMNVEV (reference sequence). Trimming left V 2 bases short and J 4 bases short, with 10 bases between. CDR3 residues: CASSLGASSDTQYF. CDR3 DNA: TGTGCCAGCAGTTTAGGGGCCAGTTCAGATACGCAGTATTTT.

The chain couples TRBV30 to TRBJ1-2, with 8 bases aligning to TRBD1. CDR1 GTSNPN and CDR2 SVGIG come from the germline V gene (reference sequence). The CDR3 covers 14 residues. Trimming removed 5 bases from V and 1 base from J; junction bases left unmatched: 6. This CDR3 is CAWAVGQGNYGYTF. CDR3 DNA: TGTGCCTGGGCTGTAGGACAGGGTAACTATGGCTACACCTTC.

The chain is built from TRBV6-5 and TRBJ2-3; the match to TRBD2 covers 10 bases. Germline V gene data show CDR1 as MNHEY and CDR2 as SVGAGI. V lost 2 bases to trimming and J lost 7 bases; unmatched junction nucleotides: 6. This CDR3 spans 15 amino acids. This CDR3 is CASSYAAGGPNTQYF. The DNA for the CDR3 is TGTGCCAGCAGTTACGCAGCGGGGGGGCCGAATACGCAGTATTTT.